This TCR beta chain is drawn from a study of T cell changes during pregnancy in multiple sclerosis. Repertoires were generated with immunoSEQ multiplex PCR, while TCRdb's copy carries only in-frame clones and drops some. The repertoire has 100,000 to 150,000 clones, 90% to 95% of them found once; the top ten carry 6% to 7%. The material sequenced was peripheral blood, taken before pregnancy. The TCR sequence derives from a female donor with multiple sclerosis, enrolled in a pregnancy study.

CDR3 loop: CASSRGGGLGKNIQYF. The CDR3 nucleotides read TGTGCCAGCAGCAGGGGGGGAGGGCTGGGCAAAAACATTCAGTACTTC. The chain is built from TRBV7-8 and TRBJ2-4; possibly TRBD2 for D (7 bases). Deletions cut 5 bases from V and 3 bases from J, with 17 bases between. Germline CDR1 SGHVS, CDR2 FQNEAQ. The CDR3 covers 16 residues.